This T cell receptor beta chain was sequenced for a study of CD8+CD57+ T cells in acquired aplastic anemia. Genomic DNA, the template, was used for profiling of the TCR beta VDJ and CDR3. TCRdb independently ran MiXCR on the reads; one entry per CDR3 protein. The repertoire holds approximately 380,000 distinct CDR3 sequences, with about two thirds as singletons. CDR3 length: 14 residues. CDR1 and CDR2 from the germline V gene are SGDLS and YYNGEE. As regards this clonotype: A junction end diverges from the germline sequence, so it may reflect a read error.

Material for sequencing was sorted CD4+, CD8+, or CD8+CD57+ T cells (not recorded which) from PBMCs. This TCR came from a human donor in good health, serving as a control. This sequence joins TRBV9 and TRBJ1-1; 8 bases are shared with TRBD1. The DNA of the CDR3 is TGTGCCAGCAGCCCGGGACAGGAGGGGGCCTGGGAGATCTTT. Translating gives CASSPGQEGAWEIF.